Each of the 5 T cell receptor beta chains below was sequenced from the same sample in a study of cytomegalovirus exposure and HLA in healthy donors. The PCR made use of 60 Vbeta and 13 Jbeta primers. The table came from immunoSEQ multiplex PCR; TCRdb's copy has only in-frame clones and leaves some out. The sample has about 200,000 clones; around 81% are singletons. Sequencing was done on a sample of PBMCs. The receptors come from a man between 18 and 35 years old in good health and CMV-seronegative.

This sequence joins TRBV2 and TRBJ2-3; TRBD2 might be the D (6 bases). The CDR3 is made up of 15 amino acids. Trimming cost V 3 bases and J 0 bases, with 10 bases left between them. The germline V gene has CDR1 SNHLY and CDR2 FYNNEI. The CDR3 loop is CASSDSGPSTDTQYF. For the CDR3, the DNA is TGTGCCAGCAGTGATAGCGGACCTAGCACAGATACGCAGTATTTT.

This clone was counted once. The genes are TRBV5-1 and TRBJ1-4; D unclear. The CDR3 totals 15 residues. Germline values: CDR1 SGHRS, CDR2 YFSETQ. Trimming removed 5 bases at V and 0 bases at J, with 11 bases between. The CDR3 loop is CASRSRVATNEKLFF. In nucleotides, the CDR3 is TGCGCCAGCAGGTCCCGGGTGGCAACTAATGAAAAACTGTTTTTT.

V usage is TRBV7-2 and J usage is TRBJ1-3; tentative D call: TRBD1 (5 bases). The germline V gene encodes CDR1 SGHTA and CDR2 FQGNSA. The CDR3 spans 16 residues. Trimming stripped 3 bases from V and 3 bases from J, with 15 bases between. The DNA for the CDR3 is TGTGCCAGCAGCTTCAGCGGGGGATTAAGTGGAAACACCATATATTTT. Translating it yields CASSFSGGLSGNTIYF.

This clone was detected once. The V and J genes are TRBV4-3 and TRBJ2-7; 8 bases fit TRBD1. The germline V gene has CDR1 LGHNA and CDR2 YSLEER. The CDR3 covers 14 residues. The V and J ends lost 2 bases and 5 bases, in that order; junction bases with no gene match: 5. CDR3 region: CASSQQDRAHEQYF. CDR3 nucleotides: TGCGCCAGCAGCCAACAGGACAGGGCTCACGAGCAGTACTTC.

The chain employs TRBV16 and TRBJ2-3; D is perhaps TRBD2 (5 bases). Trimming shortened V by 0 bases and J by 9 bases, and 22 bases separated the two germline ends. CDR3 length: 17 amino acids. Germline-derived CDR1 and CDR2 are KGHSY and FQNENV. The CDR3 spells CASSQSRPRAGGKTQYF. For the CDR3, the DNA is TGTGCCAGCAGCCAATCCCGGCCTCGGGCGGGTGGAAAGACGCAGTATTTT. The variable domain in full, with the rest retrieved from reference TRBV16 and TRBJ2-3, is GEEVAQTPKHLVRGEGQKAKLYCAPIKGHSYVFWYQQVLKNEFKFLISFQNENVFDETGMPKERFSAKCLPNSPCSLEIQATKLEDSAVYFCASSQSRPRAGGKTQYFGPGTRLTVL.